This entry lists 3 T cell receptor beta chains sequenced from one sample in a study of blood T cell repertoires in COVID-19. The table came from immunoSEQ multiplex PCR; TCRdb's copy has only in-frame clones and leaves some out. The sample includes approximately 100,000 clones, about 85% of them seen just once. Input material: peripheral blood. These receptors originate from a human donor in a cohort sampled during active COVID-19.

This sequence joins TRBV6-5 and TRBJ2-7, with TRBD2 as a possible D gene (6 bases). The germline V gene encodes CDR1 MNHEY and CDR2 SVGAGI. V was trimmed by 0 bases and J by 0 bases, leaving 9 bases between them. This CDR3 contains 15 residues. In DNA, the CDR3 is TGTGCCAGCAGTTACTCGGCGGGGAGCTCCTACGAGCAGTACTTC. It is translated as CASSYSAGSSYEQYF.

The CDR3 reads CASSESVGGNYGYTF. DNA for the CDR3: TGTGCCAGCAGTGAGTCTGTAGGGGGCAACTATGGCTACACCTTC. The rearrangement uses TRBV6-1 and TRBJ1-2; 7 nucleotides match TRBD1. This CDR3 has 15 residues. Germline CDR1 MNHNS, CDR2 SASEGT. The V and J ends lost 3 bases and 2 bases, in that order; junction bases with no gene match: 6.

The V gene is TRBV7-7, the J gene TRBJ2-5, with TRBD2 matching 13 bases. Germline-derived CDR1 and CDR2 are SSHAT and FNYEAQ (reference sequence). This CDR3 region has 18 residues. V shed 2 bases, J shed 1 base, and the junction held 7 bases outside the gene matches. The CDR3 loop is CASSLLPRTSGGQETQYF. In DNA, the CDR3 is TGTGCCAGCAGCTTACTACCTCGGACTAGCGGGGGCCAAGAGACCCAGTACTTC. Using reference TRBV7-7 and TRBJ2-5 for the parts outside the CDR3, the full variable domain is GAGVSQSPRYKVTKRGQDVTLRCDPISSHATLYWYQQALGQGPEFLTYFNYEAQPDKSGLPSDRFSAERPEGSISTLTIQRTEQRDSAMYRCASSLLPRTSGGQETQYFGPGTRLLVL.